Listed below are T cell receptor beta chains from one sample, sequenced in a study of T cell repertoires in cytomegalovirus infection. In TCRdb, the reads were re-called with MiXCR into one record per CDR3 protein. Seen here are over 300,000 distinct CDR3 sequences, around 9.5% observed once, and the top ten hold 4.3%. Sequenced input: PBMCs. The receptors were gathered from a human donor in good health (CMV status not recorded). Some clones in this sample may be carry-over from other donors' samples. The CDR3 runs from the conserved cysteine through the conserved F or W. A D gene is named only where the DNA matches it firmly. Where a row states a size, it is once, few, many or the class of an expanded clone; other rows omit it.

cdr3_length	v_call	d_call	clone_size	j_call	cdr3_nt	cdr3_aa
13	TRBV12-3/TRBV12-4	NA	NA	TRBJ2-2	TGTGCCAGCAGTTTTATGGTTACCGGGGAGCTGTTTTTT	CASSFMVTGELFF
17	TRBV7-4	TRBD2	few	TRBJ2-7	TGTGCCAGCAGCTCCCTCCCGCCGGGACTAGCGGAATACGAGCAGTACTTC	CASSSLPPGLAEYEQYF
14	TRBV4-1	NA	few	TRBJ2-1	TGCGCCAGCAGCCCAGAGATCTCCTACAATGAGCAGTTCTTC	CASSPEISYNEQFF
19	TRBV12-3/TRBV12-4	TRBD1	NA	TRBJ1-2	TGTGCCAGCAATTTTTCTCCGGGACAGGGGGTCCAAAATCCCTATGGCTACACCTTC	CASNFSPGQGVQNPYGYTF
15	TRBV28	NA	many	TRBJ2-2	TGTGCCAGCACCCCACAGGGAGCCGGCACCGGGGAGCTGTTTTTT	CASTPQGAGTGELFF
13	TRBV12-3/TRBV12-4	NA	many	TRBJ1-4	TGTGCCACGGGGGAGGCAACTAATGAAAAACTGTTTTTT	CATGEATNEKLFF
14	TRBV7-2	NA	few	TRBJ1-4	TGTGCCAGCAGCTTGTCCACCAATAATGAAAAACTGTTTTTT	CASSLSTNNEKLFF
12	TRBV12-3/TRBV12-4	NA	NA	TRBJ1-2	TGTGCCAGCAGCCAACAACGGGGTGGCTACACCTTC	CASSQQRGGYTF
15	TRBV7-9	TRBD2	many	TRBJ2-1	TGTGCCAGCAGCCAAGGGACTAGCGGAAACAATGAGCAGTTCTTC	CASSQGTSGNNEQFF
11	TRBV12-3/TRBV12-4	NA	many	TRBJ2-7	TGTGCCAGCAGTCTCACCCGCGAGCAGTACTTC	CASSLTREQYF
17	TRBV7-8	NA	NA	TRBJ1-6	TGTGCCAGCAGCTTAGAATCGGGGAGCTCCGATAATTCACCCCTCCACTTT	CASSLESGSSDNSPLHF
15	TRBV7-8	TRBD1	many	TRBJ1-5	TGTGCCAGCAGCTCCAGGACAGGGTCGTATCAGCCCCAGCATTTT	CASSSRTGSYQPQHF
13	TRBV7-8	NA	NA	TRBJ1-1	TGTGCCAGCAGCCAGGACGGAGACACTGAAGCTTTCTTT	CASSQDGDTEAFF
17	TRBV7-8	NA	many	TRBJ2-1	TGTGCCAGCAGCTTAGGGATAGCGGATCCTCGATACAATGAGCAGTTCTTC	CASSLGIADPRYNEQFF
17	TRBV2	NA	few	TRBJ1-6	TGTGCCAGCAGTGATGTGGGGGTTTTAGCCTATAATTCACCCCTCCACTTT	CASSDVGVLAYNSPLHF
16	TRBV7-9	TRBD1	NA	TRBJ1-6	TGTGCCAGCAGCTTGCTGGGACAGGTAGCTAACTCACCCCTCCACTTT	CASSLLGQVANSPLHF
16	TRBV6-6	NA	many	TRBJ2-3	TGTGCCAGCAGTTACGAAGGGGCCCGAGGCACAGATACGCAGTATTTT	CASSYEGARGTDTQYF
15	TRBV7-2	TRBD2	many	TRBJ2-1	TGTGCCAGCAGCCTGGGACTAGCGGGCTTAAATGAGCAGTTCTTC	CASSLGLAGLNEQFF
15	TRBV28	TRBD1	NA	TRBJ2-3	TGTGCCAGCAGTGAGACAGGGGTTAGCACAGATACGCAGTATTTT	CASSETGVSTDTQYF
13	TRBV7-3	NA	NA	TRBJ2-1	TGTGCCAGCAGCCCCCCAGGAGGGAATGAGCAGTTCTTC	CASSPPGGNEQFF
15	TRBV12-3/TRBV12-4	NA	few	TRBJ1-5	TGTGCCAGCAGTCTCCGAGGGGATGGCAATCAGCCCCAGCATTTT	CASSLRGDGNQPQHF
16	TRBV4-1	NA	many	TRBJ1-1	TGCGCCAGCAGCCAAGCCCTTGTAGACATGCGGACTGAAGCTTTCTTT	CASSQALVDMRTEAFF
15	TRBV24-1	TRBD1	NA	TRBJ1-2	TGTGCCACCAGTGATGGGACAGACGTCAACTATGGCTACACCTTC	CATSDGTDVNYGYTF
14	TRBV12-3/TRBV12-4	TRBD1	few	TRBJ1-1	TGTGCCAGCAGTGATGACAGGGGGCATTTGTTAGCTTTCTTT	CASSDDRGHLLAFF
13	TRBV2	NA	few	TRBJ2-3	TGTGCCAGCAGGGGGGTAGGGAGTAATACGCAGTATTTT	CASRGVGSNTQYF
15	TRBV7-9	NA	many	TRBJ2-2	TGTGCCAGCAGCGGACCGGGAGCGAACACCGGGGAGCTGTTTTTT	CASSGPGANTGELFF
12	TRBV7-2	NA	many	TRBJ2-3	TGTGCCAGCAGCTTAGACTTGCAACGGCAGTATTTT	CASSLDLQRQYF
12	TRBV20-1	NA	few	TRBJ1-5	TGCAGTACCGGTGAGCCAAATCAGCCCCAGCATTTT	CSTGEPNQPQHF
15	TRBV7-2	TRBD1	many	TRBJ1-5	TGTGCCAGCAGCTCCGGGACAGTTAGCAATCAGCCCCAGCATTTT	CASSSGTVSNQPQHF
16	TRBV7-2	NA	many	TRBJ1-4	TGTGCCAGCAGCTTAGGAACGGGAACTAATAATGAAAAACTGTTTTTT	CASSLGTGTNNEKLFF
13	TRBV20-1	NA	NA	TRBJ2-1	TGCAGTGCTAGAGAATCAGGGATCTATGAGCAGTTCTTC	CSARESGIYEQFF
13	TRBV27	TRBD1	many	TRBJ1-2	TGTGCCAGCAGTGAAGGGACAGGGCTTGGCTACACCTTC	CASSEGTGLGYTF
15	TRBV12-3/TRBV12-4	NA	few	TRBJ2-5	TGTGCCAGCAGTTATATGGGCGGGGCCCAAGAGACCCAGTACTTC	CASSYMGGAQETQYF
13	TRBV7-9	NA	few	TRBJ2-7	TGTGCCAGCAGCTTGGGCTTTTCGACGGAACAGTACTTC	CASSLGFSTEQYF
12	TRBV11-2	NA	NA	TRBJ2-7	TGTGCCGGAGGCAGGACGACCTACGAGCAGTACTTC	CAGGRTTYEQYF
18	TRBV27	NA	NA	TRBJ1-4	TGTGCCAGCAGTCCGTTCGGACAGCCAAGAGCAACTAATGAAAAACTGTTTTTT	CASSPFGQPRATNEKLFF
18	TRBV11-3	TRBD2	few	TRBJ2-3	TGTGCCAGCAGCTTAGGCCTTCGTGGAGCGGGAGCGACAGATACGCAGTATTTT	CASSLGLRGAGATDTQYF
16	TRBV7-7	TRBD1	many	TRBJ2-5	TGTGCCAGCAGCTTAGGAATCCCGGGACAGGGAGAGACCCAGTACTTC	CASSLGIPGQGETQYF
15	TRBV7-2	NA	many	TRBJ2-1	TGTGCCAGCAGCACAGGGACCGTGAACTTGGGTGAGCAGTTCTTC	CASSTGTVNLGEQFF
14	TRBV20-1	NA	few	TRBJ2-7	TGCAGTGCGTCTGCGGGGGCCGGCTCCTACGAGCAGTACTTC	CSASAGAGSYEQYF
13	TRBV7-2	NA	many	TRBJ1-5	TGTGCCAGCAGCTTACAGGCAAATCAGCCCCAGCATTTT	CASSLQANQPQHF
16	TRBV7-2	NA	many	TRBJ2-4	TGTGCCAGCAGCTCCGTCAGGGGCTCGGGCAAAAACATTCAGTACTTC	CASSSVRGSGKNIQYF
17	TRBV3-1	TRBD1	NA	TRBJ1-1	TGTGCCAGCAGCCAAGATCTACGGACAGGGTCGAGCACTGAAGCTTTCTTT	CASSQDLRTGSSTEAFF
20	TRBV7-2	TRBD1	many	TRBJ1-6	TGTGCCAGCAGCCCCGCTAGGCCGGGACAGGCCCGCTCCTATAATTCACCCCTCCACTTT	CASSPARPGQARSYNSPLHF
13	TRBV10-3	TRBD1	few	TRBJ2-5	TGTGCCAGCAGACAGGGAGAAGAAGAGACCCAGTACTTC	CASRQGEEETQYF